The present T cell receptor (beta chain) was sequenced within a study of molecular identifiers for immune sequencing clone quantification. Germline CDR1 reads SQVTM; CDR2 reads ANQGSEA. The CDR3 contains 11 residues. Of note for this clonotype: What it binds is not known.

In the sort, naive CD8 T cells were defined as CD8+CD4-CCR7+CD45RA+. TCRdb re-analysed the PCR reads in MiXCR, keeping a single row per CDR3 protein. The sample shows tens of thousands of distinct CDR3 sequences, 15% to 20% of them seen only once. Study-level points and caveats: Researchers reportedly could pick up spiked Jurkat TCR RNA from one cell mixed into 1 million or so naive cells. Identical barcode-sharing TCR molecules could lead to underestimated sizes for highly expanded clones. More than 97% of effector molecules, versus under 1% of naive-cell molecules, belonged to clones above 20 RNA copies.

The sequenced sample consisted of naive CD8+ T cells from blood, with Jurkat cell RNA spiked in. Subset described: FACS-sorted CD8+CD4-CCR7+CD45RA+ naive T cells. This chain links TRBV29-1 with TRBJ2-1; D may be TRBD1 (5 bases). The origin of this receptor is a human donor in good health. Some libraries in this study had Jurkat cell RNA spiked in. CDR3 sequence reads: CGSSRDNEQFF. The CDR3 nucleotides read TGCGGCTCGAGCAGGGACAATGAGCAGTTCTTC.